Sequencing of this T cell receptor beta chain was carried out in a study of blood T cell repertoires in COVID-19. Study overall: COVID-19 samples from acute and convalescent phases originated in the United States, Italy and Spain. PBMCs, B-cell-depleted T cells, or T cells were the source of the cDNA or gDNA that made up the material.

Authors' processing steps: Scientists estimated how many nucleated cells there were by amplifying reference gene primers. Sequenced by immunoSEQ multiplex PCR; TCRdb stores in-frame clones only, minus some. The V and J calls and the clone size are those of that table, but D and trimming were determined from the DNA. The sample consists of around 110,000 clones, roughly 83% of them appearing once. The source of this sequence is a man younger than 40 with acute or convalescent COVID-19. The sample taken for sequencing was peripheral blood.

CDR3 DNA: TGTGCCAGCAGCGTAACAGGGGGAAGGAACACTGAAGCTTTCTTT. Its translation: CASSVTGGRNTEAFF. The chain uses TRBV9 and TRBJ1-1, with 8 bases matching TRBD1. J lost 1 base, V lost 1 base, and 3 bases had no gene match. This CDR3 is 15 amino acids long. Germline assignment: CDR1 SGDLS and CDR2 YYNGEE.